This T cell receptor (beta chain) was found in a study of blood T cell repertoires in COVID-19. Looking at the study overall: There were acute and convalescent COVID-19 samples, and they came from the United States, Italy and Spain. T cells, B-cell-depleted T cells, or PBMCs provided the cDNA or gDNA that served as material.

Per the original methods: Estimation of nucleated cell counts relied on the amplification of reference gene primers. Generated by immunoSEQ multiplex PCR, the TCRdb table keeps only in-frame clones and is missing some. V and J calls and clone size are those listed in that table; D and trimming were worked out from the DNA. The sample includes around 54,000 clones, roughly 90% seen only once; the top ten take 2.2%. The CDR3 runs 16 residues. CDR1 and CDR2 from the germline V gene are SEHNR and FQNEAQ (reference sequence). The V and J ends lost 1 base and 1 base, in that order; junction bases with no gene match: 4.

This TCR was sampled from a human donor in a cohort sampled during active COVID-19. The chain has TRBV7-9 and TRBJ2-1; 7 nucleotides agree with TRBD2. The sequencing sample was made of peripheral blood. The chain's CDR3 is CASSLEAGGSYNEQFF. Here the CDR3 DNA reads TGTGCCAGCAGCTTAGAAGCCGGGGGGTCCTACAATGAGCAGTTCTTC.